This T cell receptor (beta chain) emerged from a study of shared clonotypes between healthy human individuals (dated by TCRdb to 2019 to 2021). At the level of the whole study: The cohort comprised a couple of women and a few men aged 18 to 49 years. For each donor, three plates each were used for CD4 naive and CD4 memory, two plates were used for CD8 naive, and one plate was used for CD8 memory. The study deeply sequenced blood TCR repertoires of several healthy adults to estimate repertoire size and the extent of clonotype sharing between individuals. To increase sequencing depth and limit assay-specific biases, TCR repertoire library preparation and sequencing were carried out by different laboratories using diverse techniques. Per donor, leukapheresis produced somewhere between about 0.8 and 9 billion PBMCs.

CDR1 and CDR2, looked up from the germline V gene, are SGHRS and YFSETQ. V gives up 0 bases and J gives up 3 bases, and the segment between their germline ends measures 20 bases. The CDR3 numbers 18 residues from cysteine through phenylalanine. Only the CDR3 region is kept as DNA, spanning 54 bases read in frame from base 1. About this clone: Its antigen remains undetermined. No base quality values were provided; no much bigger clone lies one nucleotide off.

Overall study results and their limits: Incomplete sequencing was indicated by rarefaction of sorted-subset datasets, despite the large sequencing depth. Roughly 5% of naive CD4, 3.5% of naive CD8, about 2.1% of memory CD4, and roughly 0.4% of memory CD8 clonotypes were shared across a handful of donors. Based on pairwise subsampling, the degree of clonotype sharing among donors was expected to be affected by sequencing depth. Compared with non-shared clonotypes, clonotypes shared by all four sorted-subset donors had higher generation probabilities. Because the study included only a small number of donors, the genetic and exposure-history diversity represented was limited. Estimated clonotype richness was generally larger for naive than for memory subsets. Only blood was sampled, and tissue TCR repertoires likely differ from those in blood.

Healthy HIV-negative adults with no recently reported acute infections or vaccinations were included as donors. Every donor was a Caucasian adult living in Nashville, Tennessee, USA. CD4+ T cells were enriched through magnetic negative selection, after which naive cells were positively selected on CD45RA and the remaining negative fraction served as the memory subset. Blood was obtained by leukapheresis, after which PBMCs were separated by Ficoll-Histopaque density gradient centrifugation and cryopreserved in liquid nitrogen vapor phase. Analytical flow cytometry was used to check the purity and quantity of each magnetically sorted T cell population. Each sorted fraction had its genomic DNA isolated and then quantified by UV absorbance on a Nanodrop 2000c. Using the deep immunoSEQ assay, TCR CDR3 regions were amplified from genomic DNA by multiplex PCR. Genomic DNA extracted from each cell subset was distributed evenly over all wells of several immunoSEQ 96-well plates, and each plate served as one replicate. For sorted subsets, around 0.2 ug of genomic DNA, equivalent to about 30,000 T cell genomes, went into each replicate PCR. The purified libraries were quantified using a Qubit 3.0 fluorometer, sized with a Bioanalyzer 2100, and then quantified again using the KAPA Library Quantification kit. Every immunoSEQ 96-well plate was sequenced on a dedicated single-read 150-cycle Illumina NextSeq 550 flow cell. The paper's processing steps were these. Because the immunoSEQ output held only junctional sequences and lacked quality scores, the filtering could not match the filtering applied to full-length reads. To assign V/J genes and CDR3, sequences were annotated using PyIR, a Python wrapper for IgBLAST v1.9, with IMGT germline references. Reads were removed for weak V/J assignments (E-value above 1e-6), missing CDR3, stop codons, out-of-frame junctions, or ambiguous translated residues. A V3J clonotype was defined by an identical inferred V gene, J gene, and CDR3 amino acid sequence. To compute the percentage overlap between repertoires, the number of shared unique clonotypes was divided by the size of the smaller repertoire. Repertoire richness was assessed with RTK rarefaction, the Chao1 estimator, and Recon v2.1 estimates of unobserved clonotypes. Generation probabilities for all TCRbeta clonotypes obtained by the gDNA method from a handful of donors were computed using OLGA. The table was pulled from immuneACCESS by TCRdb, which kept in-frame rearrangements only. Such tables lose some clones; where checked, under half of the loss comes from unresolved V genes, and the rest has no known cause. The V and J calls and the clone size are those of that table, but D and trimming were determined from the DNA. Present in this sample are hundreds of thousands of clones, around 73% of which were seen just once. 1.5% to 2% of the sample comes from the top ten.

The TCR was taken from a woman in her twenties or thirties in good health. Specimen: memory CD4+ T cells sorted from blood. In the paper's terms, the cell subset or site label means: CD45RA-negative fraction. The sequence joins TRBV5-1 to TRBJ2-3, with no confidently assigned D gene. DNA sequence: TGCGCCAGCAGCTTGGGGGGTCTTGGGCCAGTTAGGACAGATACGCAGTATTTT. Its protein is CASSLGGLGPVRTDTQYF.